The 16 T cell receptor beta chains presented below share a single source sample, sequenced in a study of blood T cell repertoires in COVID-19. This table comes from immunoSEQ multiplex PCR, and its TCRdb copy is limited to in-frame clones, with some not included. This sample has 150,000 to 200,000 clones, with roughly 80% found just once. The sequenced sample was peripheral blood. These receptors were taken from a woman older than 75 with COVID-19, enrolled during active disease.

V is TRBV7-9 and J is TRBJ2-7; 9 bases fit TRBD1. The V segment lost 3 bases and the J segment 5 bases; nucleotides outside the gene matches: 8. The CDR3 sequence is 15 residues long. Germline values: CDR1 SEHNR, CDR2 FQNEAQ (reference sequence). CDR3 sequence: CASSFRGTGKDEQYF. DNA for the CDR3: TGTGCCAGCAGCTTTCGAGGGACAGGGAAGGACGAGCAGTACTTC.

This clone has only a few counts. The V call is TRBV27, the J call TRBJ2-4, with 8 bases aligning to TRBD1. Germline V gene lookup returns CDR1 MNHEY and CDR2 SMNVEV (reference sequence). The trim removed 5 bases at V and 3 bases at J, leaving 12 bases unmatched. The CDR3 covers 17 residues. The CDR3 loop reads CASSRAPGQVFKNIQYF. In nucleotides, the CDR3 is TGTGCCAGCAGTCGCGCTCCGGGACAGGTCTTCAAAAACATTCAGTACTTC.

The V and J genes are TRBV14 and TRBJ2-2; 8 bases line up with TRBD2. Germline V gene lookup returns CDR1 SGHDN and CDR2 FVKESK. V was pared by 6 bases and J by 1 base, with 4 bases of the junction left unmatched. The CDR3 runs 15 residues. CDR3 loop: CASRPSGRNTGELFF. CDR3 nucleotides: TGTGCCAGCAGACCGAGCGGGAGGAACACCGGGGAGCTGTTTTTT.

The CDR3 spells CATTAQVNTEAFF. The CDR3 DNA follows: TGTGCCACCACCGCACAGGTCAACACTGAAGCTTTCTTT. This chain connects TRBV10-3 to TRBJ1-1; D may be TRBD1 (5 bases). The CDR3 contains 13 residues. Germline V lookup: CDR1 ENHRY, CDR2 SYGVKD. Trimming took off 10 bases at V and 2 bases at J, with 14 bases between the two ends.

The J gene is TRBJ1-4, the V gene TRBV7-9; 11 bases agree with TRBD1. The CDR3 contains 15 residues. The germline V gene has CDR1 SEHNR and CDR2 FQNEAQ (reference sequence). The ends lost 6 bases at V and 8 bases at J; junction bases unmatched: 8. The DNA for the CDR3 is TGTGCCAGCAGTTTATGGACAGGGGGCCAAGAAAAACTGTTTTTT. Encoded protein: CASSLWTGGQEKLFF.

The rearrangement links TRBV11-2 to TRBJ1-6; 8 bases align to TRBD1. V gave up 7 bases and J gave up 11 bases; unmatched junction bases: 4. The CDR3 has 12 amino acids. CDR1 SGHAT and CDR2 FQNNGV come from the germline V gene. The CDR3, as DNA: TGTGCCAGCACCCCGGACAGGGCACCCCTCCACTTT. Translating gives CASTPDRAPLHF.

The chain combines TRBV10-3 with TRBJ2-1; TRBD2 agrees at 13 bases. This CDR3 is 17 amino acids long. CDR1 is ENHRY and CDR2 is SYGVKD in the germline V gene. V dropped 7 bases and J dropped 9; count of bases not matched to a gene: 15. The CDR3: CAIKSLAGTSGVIEQFF. CDR3 DNA: TGTGCCATCAAATCACTCGCTGGGACTAGCGGGGTTATTGAGCAGTTCTTC.

J is TRBJ2-1 and V is TRBV28; 14 bases agree with TRBD2. With V trimmed by 5 bases and J by 7 bases, 4 bases remained unmatched. CDR1 is MDHEN and CDR2 is SYDVKM in the germline V gene. This CDR3 is built from 15 residues. The CDR3 DNA sequence: TGTGCCAGCAGTCCGGGACTAGCGGGAGCAAATGAGCAGTTCTTC. Translating gives CASSPGLAGANEQFF.

This chain uses TRBV4-3 with TRBJ2-2, with 8 nucleotides matching TRBD1. CDR1 is LGHNA and CDR2 is YSLEER in the germline V gene. The junction had 19 bases not matched to a gene; V was cut back by 3 bases and J by 1 base. CDR3 size: 21 residues. The CDR3: CASSQVVDGSPQGENTGELFF. CDR3 coding DNA: TGCGCCAGCAGCCAGGTAGTAGATGGGTCCCCACAGGGGGAGAACACCGGGGAGCTGTTTTTT.

The chain's CDR3 is CASSPIVDSEAFF. The CDR3 DNA sequence: TGTGCCAGCAGCCCAATCGTTGACTCTGAAGCTTTCTTT. This chain uses TRBV3-1 (or the pseudogene TRBV3-2) with TRBJ1-1; D unclear. V shed 4 bases and J shed 6 bases, with 12 bases lying between them. CDR3 length equals 13 residues. Germline V gives CDR1 LGHDT, CDR2 YNNKEL (reference sequence).

This clone showed up just a few times. The chain is built from TRBV19 and TRBJ2-7; D is perhaps TRBD1 (5 bases). V was shortened by 3 bases and J by 7 bases, with 13 bases between the two germline ends. Germline V gives CDR1 LNHDA, CDR2 SQIVND (reference sequence). The CDR3 sequence is 13 residues long. In DNA, the CDR3 is TGTGCCAGTAGTATTGGGGCGGCTCGAGAGCAGTACTTC. This sequence encodes CASSIGAAREQYF.

The V and J genes are TRBV14 and TRBJ2-1; possible D gene TRBD2, 6 bases. This CDR3 comprises 18 residues. Trimming took 1 base from V and 0 from J, leaving 16 bases between them. Germline V lookup: CDR1 SGHDN, CDR2 FVKESK. The CDR3 nucleotides read TGTGCCAGCAGCCAAGTAACCGGGACTTACCTCTCCTACAATGAGCAGTTCTTC. Its translation is CASSQVTGTYLSYNEQFF.

This clone is a singleton in its sample. The chain couples TRBV6-5 to TRBJ1-5; TRBD1 matches 7 bases. Germline lookup yields CDR1 MNHEY and CDR2 SVGAGI. The CDR3 totals 14 residues. Unmatched junction bases numbered 2, after V lost 6 bases and J lost 0 bases. Here the CDR3 reads CASRRTGSNQPQHF. The CDR3 nucleotides read TGTGCCAGCAGGAGGACAGGTAGCAATCAGCCCCAGCATTTT.

The chain uses TRBV18 and TRBJ1-6, with 7 positions matching TRBD1. The V gene end was trimmed by 3 bases and the J gene end by 10 bases; junction bases not matched to a gene: 12. There are 16 residues in the CDR3. The germline V gene has CDR1 KGHSH and CDR2 LQKENI. The CDR3 loop reads CASSPRQAGGSSPLHF. CDR3 in DNA: TGTGCCAGCTCACCTCGCCAGGCAGGGGGAAGCTCACCCCTCCACTTT.

The CDR3 DNA reads as TGTGCCAGCAGAATTACAGGGGGCTCACTCTATGGCTACACCTTC. It is translated as CASRITGGSLYGYTF. The chain uses TRBV11-2 and TRBJ1-2; the match to TRBD1 covers 9 bases. Germline CDR1 and CDR2: SGHAT and FQNNGV. Losses at the gene ends were 6 bases for V and 4 bases for J; bases not matched to a gene: 9. The CDR3 has 15 residues.

The chain has TRBV4-1 and TRBJ1-1, with D maybe TRBD1 (5 bases). V was trimmed by 0 bases and J by 5 bases, leaving 13 bases between them. The CDR3 runs to 15 residues. Germline CDR1 is MGHRA and CDR2 is YSYEKL. CDR3 DNA: TGCGCCAGCAGCCAAGATTACGGGACTGGGACTGAAGCTTTCTTT. This translates into CASSQDYGTGTEAFF.